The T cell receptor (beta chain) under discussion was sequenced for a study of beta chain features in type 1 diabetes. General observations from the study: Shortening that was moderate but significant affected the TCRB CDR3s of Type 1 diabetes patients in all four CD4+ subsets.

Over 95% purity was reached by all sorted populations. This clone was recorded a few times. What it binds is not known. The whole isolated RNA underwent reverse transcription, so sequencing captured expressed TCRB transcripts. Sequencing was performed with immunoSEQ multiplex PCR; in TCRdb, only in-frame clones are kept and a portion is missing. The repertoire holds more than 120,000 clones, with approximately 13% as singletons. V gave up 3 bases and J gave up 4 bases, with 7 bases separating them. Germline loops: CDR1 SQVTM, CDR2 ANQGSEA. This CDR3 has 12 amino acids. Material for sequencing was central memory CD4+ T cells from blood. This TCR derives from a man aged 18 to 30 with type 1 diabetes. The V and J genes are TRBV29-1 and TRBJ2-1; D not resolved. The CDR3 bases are TGCAGCGTTGAGCAGATTTACAATGAGCAGTTCTTC. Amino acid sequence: CSVEQIYNEQFF.